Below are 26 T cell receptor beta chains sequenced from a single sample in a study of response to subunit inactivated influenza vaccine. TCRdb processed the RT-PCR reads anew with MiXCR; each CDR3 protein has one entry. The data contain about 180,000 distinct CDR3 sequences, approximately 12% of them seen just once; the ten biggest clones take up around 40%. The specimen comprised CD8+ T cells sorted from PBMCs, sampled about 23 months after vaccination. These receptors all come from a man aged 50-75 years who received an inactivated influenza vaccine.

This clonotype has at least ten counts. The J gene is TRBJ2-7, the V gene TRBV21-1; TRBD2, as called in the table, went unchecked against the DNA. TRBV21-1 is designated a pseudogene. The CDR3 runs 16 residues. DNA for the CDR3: TGTGCCAGCAGCAAAACGGCTAGCGGGATCCACTACGAGCAGTACTTC. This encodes CASSKTASGIHYEQYF.

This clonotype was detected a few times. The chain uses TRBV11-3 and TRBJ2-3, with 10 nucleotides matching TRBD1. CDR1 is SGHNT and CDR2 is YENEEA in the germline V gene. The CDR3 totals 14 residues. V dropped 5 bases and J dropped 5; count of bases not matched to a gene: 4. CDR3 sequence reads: CASSPGTGVDTQYF. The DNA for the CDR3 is TGTGCCAGCAGCCCAGGGACAGGGGTAGATACGCAGTATTTT.

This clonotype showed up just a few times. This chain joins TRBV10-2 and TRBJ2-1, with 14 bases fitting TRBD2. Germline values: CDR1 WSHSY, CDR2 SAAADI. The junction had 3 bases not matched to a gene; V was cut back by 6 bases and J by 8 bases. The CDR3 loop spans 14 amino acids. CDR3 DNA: TGCGCCAGCAGCGGACTAGCGGGGGGCGATGAGCAGTTCTTC. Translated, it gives CASSGLAGGDEQFF.

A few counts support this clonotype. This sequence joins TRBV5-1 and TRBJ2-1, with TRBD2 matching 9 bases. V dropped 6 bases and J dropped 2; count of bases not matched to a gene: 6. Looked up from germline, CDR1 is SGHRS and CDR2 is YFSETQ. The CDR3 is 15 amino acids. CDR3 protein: CASTQRGAAYNEQFF. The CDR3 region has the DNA TGCGCCAGCACTCAGCGGGGGGCCGCCTACAATGAGCAGTTCTTC.

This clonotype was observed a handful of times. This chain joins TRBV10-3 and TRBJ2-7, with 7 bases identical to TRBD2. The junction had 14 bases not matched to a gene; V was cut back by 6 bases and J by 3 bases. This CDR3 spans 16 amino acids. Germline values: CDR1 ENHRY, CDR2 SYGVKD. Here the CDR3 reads CAIRIPAGRKVYEQYF. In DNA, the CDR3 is TGTGCCATCAGGATCCCAGCGGGGCGGAAAGTCTACGAGCAGTACTTC.

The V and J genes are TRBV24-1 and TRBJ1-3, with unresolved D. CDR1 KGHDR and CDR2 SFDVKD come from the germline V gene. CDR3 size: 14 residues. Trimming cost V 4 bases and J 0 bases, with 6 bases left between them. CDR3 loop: CATSDPDSGNTIYF. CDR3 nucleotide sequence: TGTGCCACCAGTGACCCGGACTCTGGAAACACCATATATTTT.

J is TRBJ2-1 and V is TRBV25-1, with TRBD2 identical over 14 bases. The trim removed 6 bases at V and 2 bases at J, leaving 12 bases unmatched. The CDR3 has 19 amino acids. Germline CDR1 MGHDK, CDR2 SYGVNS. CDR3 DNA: TGTGCCAGCAGGGGCTATCCCGGGACTAGCGGGAGCCCCTACAATGAGCAGTTCTTC. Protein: CASRGYPGTSGSPYNEQFF. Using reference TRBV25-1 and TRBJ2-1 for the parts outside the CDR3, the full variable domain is EADIYQTPRYLVIGTGKKITLECSQTMGHDKMYWYQQDPGMELHLIHYSYGVNSTEKGDLSSESTVSRIRTEHFPLTLESARPSHTSQYLCASRGYPGTSGSPYNEQFFGPGTRLTVL.

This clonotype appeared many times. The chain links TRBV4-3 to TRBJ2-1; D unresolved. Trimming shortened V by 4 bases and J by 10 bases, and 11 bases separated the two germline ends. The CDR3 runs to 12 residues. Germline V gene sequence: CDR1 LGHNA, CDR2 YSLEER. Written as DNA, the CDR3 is TGCGCCAGCAGCCTTAGGAATAGCGAGCAGTTCTTC. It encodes CASSLRNSEQFF.

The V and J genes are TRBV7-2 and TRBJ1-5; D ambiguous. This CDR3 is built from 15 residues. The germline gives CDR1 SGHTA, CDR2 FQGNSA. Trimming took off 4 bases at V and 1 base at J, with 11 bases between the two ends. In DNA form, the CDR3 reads TGTGCCAGCAGCTCGGGTGTAGGCAGCAATCAGCCCCAGCATTTT. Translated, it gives CASSSGVGSNQPQHF. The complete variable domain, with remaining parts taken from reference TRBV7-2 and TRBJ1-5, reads GAGVSQSPSNKVTEKGKDVELRCDPISGHTALYWYRQSLGQGLEFLIYFQGNSAPDKSGLPSDRFSAERTGGSVSTLTIQRTQQEDSAVYLCASSSGVGSNQPQHFGDGTRLSIL.

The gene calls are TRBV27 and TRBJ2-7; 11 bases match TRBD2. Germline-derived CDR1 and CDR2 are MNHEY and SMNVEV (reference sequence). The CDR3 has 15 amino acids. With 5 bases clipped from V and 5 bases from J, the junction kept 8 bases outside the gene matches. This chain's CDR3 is CASSILAGGLHEQYF. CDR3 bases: TGTGCCAGCAGTATTCTAGCGGGAGGTTTGCACGAGCAGTACTTC.

The CDR3 sequence: CASSQDSSLVYNEQFF. For the CDR3, the DNA is TGTGCCAGCAGCCAAGATAGTAGCCTTGTGTACAATGAGCAGTTCTTC. The chain links TRBV4-2 to TRBJ2-1; D gene unclear. Trimming stripped 0 bases from V and 4 bases from J, with 13 bases between. The CDR3 has 16 amino acids. Germline CDR1 LGHNA, CDR2 YNFKEQ.

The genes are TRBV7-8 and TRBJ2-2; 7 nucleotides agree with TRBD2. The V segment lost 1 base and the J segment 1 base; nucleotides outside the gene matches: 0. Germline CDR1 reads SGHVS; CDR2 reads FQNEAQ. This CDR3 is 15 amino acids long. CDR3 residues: CASSLGGGNTGELFF. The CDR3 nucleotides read TGTGCCAGCAGCTTAGGCGGGGGGAACACCGGGGAGCTGTTTTTT.

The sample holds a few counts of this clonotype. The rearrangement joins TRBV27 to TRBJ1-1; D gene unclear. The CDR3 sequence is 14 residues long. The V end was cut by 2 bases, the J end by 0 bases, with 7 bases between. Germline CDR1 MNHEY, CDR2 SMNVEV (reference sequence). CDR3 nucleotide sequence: TGTGCCAGCAGTTTAAACGCCATGAACACTGAAGCTTTCTTT. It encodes CASSLNAMNTEAFF.

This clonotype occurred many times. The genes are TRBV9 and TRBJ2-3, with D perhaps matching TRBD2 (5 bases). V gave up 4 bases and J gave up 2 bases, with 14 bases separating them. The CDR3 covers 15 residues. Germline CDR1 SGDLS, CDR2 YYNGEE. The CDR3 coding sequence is TGTGCCAGCAGCCGTGAGGGTCCCCCCACAGATACGCAGTATTTT. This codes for CASSREGPPTDTQYF.

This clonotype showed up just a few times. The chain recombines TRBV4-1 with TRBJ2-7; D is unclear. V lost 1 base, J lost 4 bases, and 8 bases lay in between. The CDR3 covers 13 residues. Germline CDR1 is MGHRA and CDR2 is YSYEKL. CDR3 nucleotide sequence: TGCGCCAGCAGCCAAGGGACGTTTTACGAGCAGTACTTC. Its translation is CASSQGTFYEQYF.

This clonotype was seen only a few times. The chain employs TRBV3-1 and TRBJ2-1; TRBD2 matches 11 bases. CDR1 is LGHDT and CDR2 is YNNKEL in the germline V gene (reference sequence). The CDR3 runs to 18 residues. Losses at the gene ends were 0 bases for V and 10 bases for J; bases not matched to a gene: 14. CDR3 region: CASSQEGVRLAGTYEQFF. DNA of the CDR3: TGTGCCAGCAGCCAAGAAGGAGTACGACTAGCGGGGACCTACGAGCAGTTCTTC.

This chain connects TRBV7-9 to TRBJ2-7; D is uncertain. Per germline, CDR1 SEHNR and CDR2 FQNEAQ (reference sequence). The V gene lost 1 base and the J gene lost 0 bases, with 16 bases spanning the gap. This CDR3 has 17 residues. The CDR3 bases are TGTGCCAGCAGCTTAGGGGGATTTCGAAATAGCTCCTACGAGCAGTACTTC. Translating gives CASSLGGFRNSSYEQYF.

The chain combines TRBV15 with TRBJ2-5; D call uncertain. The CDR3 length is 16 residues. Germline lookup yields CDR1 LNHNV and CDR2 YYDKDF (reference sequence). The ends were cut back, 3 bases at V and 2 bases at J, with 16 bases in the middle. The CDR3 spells CATSRYRVRSQETQYF. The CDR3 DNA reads TGTGCCACCAGCAGGTACCGGGTGAGGTCTCAAGAGACCCAGTACTTC.

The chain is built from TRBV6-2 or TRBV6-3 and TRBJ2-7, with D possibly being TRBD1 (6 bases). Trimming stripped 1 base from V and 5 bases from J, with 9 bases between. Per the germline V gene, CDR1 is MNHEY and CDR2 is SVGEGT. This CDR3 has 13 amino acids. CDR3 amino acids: CASSYFHRDEQYF. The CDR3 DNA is TGTGCCAGCAGTTACTTCCACAGGGACGAGCAGTACTTC.

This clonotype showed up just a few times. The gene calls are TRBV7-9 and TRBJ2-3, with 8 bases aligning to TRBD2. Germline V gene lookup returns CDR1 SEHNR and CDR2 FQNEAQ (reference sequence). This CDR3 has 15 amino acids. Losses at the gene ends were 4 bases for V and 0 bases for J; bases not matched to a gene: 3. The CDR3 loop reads CASSSRGASTDTQYF. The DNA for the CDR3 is TGTGCCAGCAGCTCGCGGGGGGCAAGCACAGATACGCAGTATTTT. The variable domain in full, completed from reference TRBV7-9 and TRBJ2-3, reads DTGVSQNPRHKITKRGQNVTFRCDPISEHNRLYWYRQTLGQGPEFLTYFQNEAQLEKSRLLSDRFSAERPKGSFSTLEIQRTEQGDSAMYLCASSSRGASTDTQYFGPGTRLTVL.

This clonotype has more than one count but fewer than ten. In DNA, the CDR3 is TGTGCCAGCAGCCAGGTCCAGGGGTTAAGCTCCTACAATGAGCAGTTCTTC. Amino acids: CASSQVQGLSSYNEQFF. The rearrangement joins TRBV16 to TRBJ2-1, with D possibly matching TRBD1 (6 bases). V was clipped by 3 bases and J by 0 bases, with 15 bases between them. The V gene's germline CDR1 is KGHSY and CDR2 FQNENV. The CDR3 totals 17 residues.

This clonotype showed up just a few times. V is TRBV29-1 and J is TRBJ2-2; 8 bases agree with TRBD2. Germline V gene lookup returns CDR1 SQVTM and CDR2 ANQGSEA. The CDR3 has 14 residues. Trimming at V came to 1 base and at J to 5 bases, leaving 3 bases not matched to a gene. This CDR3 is CSVEAREGTGELFF. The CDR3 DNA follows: TGCAGCGTTGAAGCCCGGGAGGGTACCGGGGAGCTGTTTTTT.

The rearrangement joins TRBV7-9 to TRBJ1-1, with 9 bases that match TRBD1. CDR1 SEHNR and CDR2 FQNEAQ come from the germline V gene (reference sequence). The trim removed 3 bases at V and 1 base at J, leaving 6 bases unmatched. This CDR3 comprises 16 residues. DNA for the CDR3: TGTGCCAGCAGCTTGGAAAGGACAGGGGAGAACACTGAAGCTTTCTTT. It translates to CASSLERTGENTEAFF.

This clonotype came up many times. The CDR3 region is CASSLGEGPYEQYF. CDR3 nucleotide sequence: TGTGCCAGCAGTTTGGGGGAGGGGCCCTACGAGCAGTACTTC. The rearrangement links TRBV27 to TRBJ2-7, with TRBD2 matching over 7 bases. After removal of 3 bases from V and 2 bases from J, the junction contained 4 bases not matched to a gene. Germline assignment: CDR1 MNHEY and CDR2 SMNVEV (reference sequence). The CDR3 contains 14 residues.

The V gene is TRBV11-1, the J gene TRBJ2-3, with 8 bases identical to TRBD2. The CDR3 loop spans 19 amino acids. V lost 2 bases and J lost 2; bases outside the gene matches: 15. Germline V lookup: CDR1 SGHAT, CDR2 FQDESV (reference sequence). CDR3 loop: CASSLIGGPSGPNTDTQYF. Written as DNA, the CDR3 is TGTGCCAGCAGCTTAATTGGTGGGCCTAGCGGGCCTAACACAGATACGCAGTATTTT.

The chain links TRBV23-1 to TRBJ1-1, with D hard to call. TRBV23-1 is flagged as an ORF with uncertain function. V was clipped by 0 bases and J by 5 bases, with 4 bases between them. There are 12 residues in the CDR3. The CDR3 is CASSQSMTEAFF. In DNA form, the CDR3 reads TGCGCCAGCAGTCAATCGATGACTGAAGCTTTCTTT.